This entry is about one TCR beta chain. The antigen remains unidentified. As the CDR3 is not closed by the conserved phenylalanine or tryptophan, this likely results from a read error. Trimming took 1 base from V and 2 from J, leaving 3 bases between them. The CDR3 spans 13 residues. Purified naive CD4+ T cells were depleted of CD25+ Tregs. The study's findings and limits: Tumor Treg TCRs overlapped most with tumor naive CD4+ cells.

Constant-region reverse primers amplified full-length variable regions, followed by semi-nested Nested Universal Primer A PCR. TCRdb recomputed calls from the 5' RACE reads with MiXCR, one row per CDR3 protein. The top ten hold 2% to 2.5% of the sample, which has under 60,000 distinct CDR3 sequences, 25% to 35% seen once. Sequencing was carried out using naive CD4+ T cells sorted from blood. Subset in this sample: naive CD4+ T cells, CD4+CD45RA+CD25-. This clonotype originated in a female donor with breast cancer. The chain combines TRBV12-3 or TRBV12-4 with TRBJ1-5; D call uncertain. This CDR3 is CASSLVRNQPQHL. The DNA for the CDR3 is TGTGCCAGCAGTTTAGTACGCAATCAGCCCCAGCATCTT.